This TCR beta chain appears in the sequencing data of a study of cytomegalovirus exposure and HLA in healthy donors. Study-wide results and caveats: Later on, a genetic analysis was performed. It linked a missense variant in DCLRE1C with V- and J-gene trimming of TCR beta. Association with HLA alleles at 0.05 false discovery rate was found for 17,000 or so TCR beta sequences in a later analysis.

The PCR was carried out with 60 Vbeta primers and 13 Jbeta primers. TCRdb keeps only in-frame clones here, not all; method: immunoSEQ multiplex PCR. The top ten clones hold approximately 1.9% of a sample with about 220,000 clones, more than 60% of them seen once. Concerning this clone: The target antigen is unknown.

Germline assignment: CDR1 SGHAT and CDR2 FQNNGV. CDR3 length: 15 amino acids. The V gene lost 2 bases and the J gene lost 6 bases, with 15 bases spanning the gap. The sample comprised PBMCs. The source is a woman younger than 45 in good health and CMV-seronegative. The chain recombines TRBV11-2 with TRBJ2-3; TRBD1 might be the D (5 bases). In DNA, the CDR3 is TGTGCCAGCAGCTTAAGGGGAAAAGGGTTGGATACGCAGTATTTT. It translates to CASSLRGKGLDTQYF.